The 11 T cell receptor beta chains below come from one sample, sequenced in a study of T-cell memory formation after mild COVID-19. A single record per CDR3 protein comes from TCRdb applying MiXCR to the 5' RACE reads. The table has about 140,000 distinct CDR3 sequences, more than 14% seen once. The sequencing input was PBMCs or a T cell subset sorted from them (not recorded which). The receptors originated from an adult woman who had mild COVID-19 (a few samples of this study predate the infection). Cell type and time point are not known.

This chain uses TRBV12-5 with TRBJ2-1; 8 bases agree with TRBD1. Germline CDR1 is LGHNT and CDR2 is FRNRAP. The CDR3 loop spans 16 amino acids. Unmatched junction bases numbered 11, after V lost 4 bases and J lost 6 bases. The CDR3 region is CASGSIVTGAPNEQFF. In nucleotides, the CDR3 is TGTGCTAGTGGTTCGATAGTGACAGGGGCTCCCAATGAGCAGTTCTTC.

This clonotype was detected many times. CDR3 in DNA: TGTGCCAGCAGTTACTCGAAGGTATCCAGGGGCATCGGTGGCTACACCTTC. Its protein product is CASSYSKVSRGIGGYTF. J is TRBJ1-2 and V is TRBV6-5; possibly TRBD1 for D (6 bases). Germline-derived CDR1 and CDR2 are MNHEY and SVGAGI. Trimming took off 0 bases at V and 7 bases at J, with 21 bases between the two ends. The CDR3 has 17 amino acids.

This clonotype was detected only a few times. V gene TRBV2 combines with J gene TRBJ2-5, with 10 bases lining up with TRBD1. The CDR3 length is 15 residues. V lost 6 bases to trimming and J lost 4 bases; unmatched junction nucleotides: 8. The V gene's germline CDR1 is SNHLY and CDR2 FYNNEI. CDR3 region: CASRSDRGLRETQYF. CDR3 nucleotides: TGTGCCAGCAGATCCGACAGGGGGCTTAGAGAGACCCAGTACTTC.

This rearrangement joins TRBV13 to TRBJ2-7; D not resolved. Germline values: CDR1 PRHDT, CDR2 FYEKMQ (reference sequence). This CDR3 has 12 residues. The V end was cut by 2 bases, the J end by 6 bases, with 8 bases between. The CDR3 bases are TGTGCCAGCAGCTTACGTCAAGGCGAGCAGTACTTC. Protein sequence: CASSLRQGEQYF.

J is TRBJ1-5 and V is TRBV5-4, with D hard to call. The germline CDR1 and CDR2 sequences are SGHNT and YYREEE (reference sequence). V was clipped by 2 bases and J by 6 bases, with 3 bases between them. The CDR3 extends over 11 amino acids. CDR3 bases: TGTGCCAGCAGCTTTTTTCAGCCCCAGCATTTT. Its translation: CASSFFQPQHF.

The chain employs TRBV4-1 and TRBJ2-7, with 11 bases fitting TRBD1. The CDR3 is 15 amino acids. The V gene's germline CDR1 is MGHRA and CDR2 YSYEKL. With 5 bases clipped from V and 2 bases from J, the junction kept 5 bases outside the gene matches. CDR3 sequence reads: CASSARTGGPYEQYF. The CDR3 DNA reads as TGCGCCAGCAGCGCGCGGACAGGGGGCCCCTACGAGCAGTACTTC.

This clonotype has just a few counts. The chain joins TRBV30 to TRBJ2-7; D possibly uses TRBD1 or TRBD2 (6 bases each). Germline loops: CDR1 GTSNPN, CDR2 SVGIG (reference sequence). The CDR3 is 14 amino acids. Trimming removed 6 bases at V and 2 bases at J, with 17 bases between. The CDR3 coding sequence is TGTGCCTGTAAGGGGGGAGACGGGCCCTACGAGCAGTACTTC. Its protein is CACKGGDGPYEQYF.

This sequence joins TRBV18 and TRBJ2-7; maybe TRBD1 (6 bases). Trimming stripped 6 bases from V and 3 bases from J, with 15 bases between. The germline V gene encodes CDR1 KGHSH and CDR2 LQKENI. This CDR3 contains 14 residues. The CDR3: CASSPRTEFYEQYF. The CDR3 bases are TGTGCCAGCTCCCCGAGGACAGAATTCTACGAGCAGTACTTC.

This clonotype has a count of ten or more. This chain uses TRBV9 with TRBJ2-1, with 9 bases aligning to TRBD2. With 4 bases clipped from V and 9 bases from J, the junction kept 14 bases outside the gene matches. From germline, CDR1 is SGDLS and CDR2 YYNGEE. This CDR3 contains 16 residues. CDR3 sequence (DNA): TGTGCCAGCAGCCCGACCGGCGGGGGGGCCATTGGTGAGCAGTTCTTC. It codes for CASSPTGGGAIGEQFF.

This rearrangement joins TRBV7-8 to TRBJ1-2, with 12 bases fitting TRBD1. J lost 7 bases, V lost 5 bases, and 8 bases had no gene match. Germline V CDR1 and CDR2: SGHVS, FQNEAQ. The CDR3 runs to 15 residues. The CDR3 loop reads CASSNRDRGPFGYTF. The CDR3 DNA reads TGTGCCAGCAGCAATAGGGACAGGGGGCCTTTTGGCTACACCTTC.

This clonotype was observed a few times. At one end, the junction sequence differs from germline, possibly due to a read error. This chain joins TRBV6-1 and TRBJ1-5; TRBD1 matches 8 bases. The CDR3 contains 14 residues. Germline V gene lookup returns CDR1 MNHNS and CDR2 SASEGT. The CDR3 spells CASSEDRGLQPQHF. The CDR3 DNA reads as TGTGCCAGCAGCGAAGACAGGGGTTTGCAGCCCCAGCATTTT.